This T cell receptor (beta chain) came from a study of cytomegalovirus exposure and HLA in healthy donors. Whole-study results and caveats: Most TCR sequences were seen very rarely across donors, but some public TCRs occurred in many. Later analysis identified a missense DCLRE1C variant that was linked to TCR beta V- and J-gene trimming. A later analysis, which compared TCR beta chains of equal frequency, found the HLA-associated ones more clonally expanded.

Turning to this clone: Antigen: not known.

The PCR ran on 60 Vbeta and 13 Jbeta primers. The protocol was immunoSEQ multiplex PCR, while the TCRdb copy is restricted to in-frame clones and leaves out a portion. The sample lists some 170,000 clones; about 75% were seen once. The receptor was isolated from a middle-aged man in good health and CMV-seropositive. Sample: PBMCs.

The CDR3 protein is CASSRTVGWELFF. The CDR3 DNA reads TGTGCCAGTAGCAGGACTGTGGGCTGGGAGCTGTTTTTT. The V call is TRBV19, the J call TRBJ2-2; perhaps TRBD2 as D (5 bases). This CDR3 is built from 13 residues. Germline CDR1 and CDR2: LNHDA and SQIVND (reference sequence). Trimming pared 6 bases from V and 9 bases from J, leaving 14 bases between. Full variable domain (rest looked up from reference TRBV19 and TRBJ2-2): DGGITQSPKYLFRKEGQNVTLSCEQNLNHDAMYWYRQDPGQGLRLIYYSQIVNDFQKGDIAEGYSVSREKKESFPLTVTSAQKNPTAFYLCASSRTVGWELFFGEGSRLTVL.